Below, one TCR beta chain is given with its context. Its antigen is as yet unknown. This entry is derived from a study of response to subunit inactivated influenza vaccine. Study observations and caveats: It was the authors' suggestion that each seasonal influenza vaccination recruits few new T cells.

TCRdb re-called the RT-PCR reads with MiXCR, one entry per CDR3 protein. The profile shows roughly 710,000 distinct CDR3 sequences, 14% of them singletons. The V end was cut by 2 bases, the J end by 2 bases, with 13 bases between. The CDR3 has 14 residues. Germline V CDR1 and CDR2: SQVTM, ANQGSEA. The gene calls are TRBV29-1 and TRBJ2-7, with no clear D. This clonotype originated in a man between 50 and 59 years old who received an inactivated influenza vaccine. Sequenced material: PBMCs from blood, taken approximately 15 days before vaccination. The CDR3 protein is CSVELAVHPYEQYF. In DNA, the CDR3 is TGCAGCGTTGAATTGGCAGTTCACCCCTACGAGCAGTACTTC.